Each of the 12 T cell receptor beta chains below was sequenced from the same sample in a study of blood T cell repertoires in COVID-19. Assay: immunoSEQ multiplex PCR; the TCRdb copy retains only in-frame clones and omits some. The data hold approximately 250,000 clones, with approximately 90% observed a single time. Sequenced sample: PBMCs or T cells enriched from blood (not recorded which). The receptors derive from a woman aged 25 to 39 who had recovered from COVID-19.

The rearrangement links TRBV9 to TRBJ2-3, with 7 bases matching TRBD2. Trimming at V came to 0 bases and at J to 5 bases, leaving 6 bases not matched to a gene. The CDR3 sequence is 15 residues long. CDR1 is SGDLS, CDR2 YYNGEE, per germline. CDR3 sequence reads: CASSVGGSQGDTQYF. The CDR3 DNA sequence: TGTGCCAGCAGCGTAGGCGGGAGTCAGGGAGATACGCAGTATTTT.

This chain links TRBV18 with TRBJ2-7; 11 bases match TRBD1. The CDR3 totals 15 residues. Per the germline V gene, CDR1 is KGHSH and CDR2 is LQKENI. The V segment lost 8 bases and the J segment 3 bases; nucleotides outside the gene matches: 9. CDR3 sequence: CASAFAGQGDYEQYF. The CDR3 region has the DNA TGTGCCAGCGCCTTCGCGGGACAGGGGGACTACGAGCAGTACTTC.

The chain is built from TRBV2 and TRBJ1-2; 9 bases fit TRBD1. Trimming took 6 bases from V and 7 from J; bases not matched to a gene: 9. Germline CDR1 reads SNHLY; CDR2 reads FYNNEI. CDR3 length: 14 amino acids. The CDR3 sequence is CASSGLQGARGYTF. CDR3 nucleotide sequence: TGTGCCAGCAGCGGTCTACAGGGGGCTCGTGGCTACACCTTC. The whole variable domain, filled in from reference TRBV2 and TRBJ1-2, reads EPEVTQTPSHQVTQMGQEVILRCVPISNHLYFYWYRQILGQKVEFLVSFYNNEISEKSEIFDDQFSVERPDGSNFTLKIRSTKLEDSAMYFCASSGLQGARGYTFGSGTRLTVV.

The chain links TRBV27 to TRBJ2-1; possible D gene TRBD2, 5 bases. This CDR3 region has 16 residues. Germline CDR1 reads MNHEY; CDR2 reads SMNVEV (reference sequence). The V end lost 9 bases, the J end lost 0 bases, and 18 bases lay between the germline ends. The CDR3 sequence: CASTPRTGSSYNEQFF. CDR3 DNA: TGTGCCAGTACACCGCGGACTGGAAGCTCCTACAATGAGCAGTTCTTC.

This chain uses TRBV9 with TRBJ2-1, with 8 positions matching TRBD2. The CDR3 covers 15 residues. Germline assignment: CDR1 SGDLS and CDR2 YYNGEE. V lost 3 bases and J lost 0; bases outside the gene matches: 2. In nucleotides, the CDR3 is TGTGCCAGCAGCGCCAGCGGGAGCTCCTACAATGAGCAGTTCTTC. Translated: CASSASGSSYNEQFF.

The chain couples TRBV6-5 to TRBJ2-7; perhaps TRBD1 as D (5 bases). The CDR3 extends over 14 amino acids. Per the germline V gene, CDR1 is MNHEY and CDR2 is SVGAGI. V was shortened by 2 bases and J by 7 bases, with 15 bases between the two germline ends. CDR3 loop: CASSYTVQGGEQYF. The CDR3 DNA is TGTGCCAGCAGTTACACCGTGCAGGGTGGGGAGCAGTACTTC.

V is TRBV5-1 and J is TRBJ1-1; D is possibly TRBD1 (6 bases). V was pared by 3 bases and J by 1 base, with 16 bases between. The CDR3 has 16 amino acids. The germline V gene encodes CDR1 SGHRS and CDR2 YFSETQ. CDR3 amino acids: CASSSPLGAGNTEAFF. In DNA, the CDR3 is TGCGCCAGCAGCTCACCTTTGGGGGCTGGGAACACTGAAGCTTTCTTT. Complete variable domain (other parts from reference TRBV5-1 and TRBJ1-1): KAGVTQTPRYLIKTRGQQVTLSCSPISGHRSVSWYQQTPGQGLQFLFEYFSETQRNKGNFPGRFSGRQFSNSRSEMNVSTLELGDSALYLCASSSPLGAGNTEAFFGQGTRLTVV.

J is TRBJ2-7 and V is TRBV27; 11 nucleotides align to TRBD2. Per the germline V gene, CDR1 is MNHEY and CDR2 is SMNVEV (reference sequence). The length of the CDR3 is 15 residues. After removal of 6 bases from V and 2 bases from J, the junction contained 6 bases not matched to a gene. The CDR3 is CASSTGLAETYEQYF. CDR3 nucleotides: TGTGCCAGCAGCACGGGACTAGCGGAAACCTACGAGCAGTACTTC.

As concerns this clone: The same CDR3 is also encoded by other DNA sequences in this sample. This rearrangement joins TRBV19 to TRBJ1-5; D is uncertain. Trimming pared 1 base from V and 0 bases from J, leaving 7 bases between. Germline V gene lookup returns CDR1 LNHDA and CDR2 SQIVND (reference sequence). CDR3 size: 15 residues. The CDR3: CASSIGQYSNQPQHF. Here the CDR3 DNA reads TGTGCCAGTAGTATAGGGCAGTATAGCAATCAGCCCCAGCATTTT.

The sample holds one count of this clone. This CDR3 is CASSLDEGQGRDGYTF. The CDR3 nucleotides read TGTGCCAGCAGCTTAGACGAGGGACAGGGTCGCGATGGCTACACCTTC. The chain uses TRBV7-6 and TRBJ1-2, with 9 bases identical to TRBD1. This CDR3 is 16 amino acids long. Looked up from germline, CDR1 is SGHVS and CDR2 is FNYEAQ. The V segment lost 1 base and the J segment 6 bases; nucleotides outside the gene matches: 9.

The chain joins TRBV28 to TRBJ1-2; 10 bases match TRBD1. Germline values: CDR1 MDHEN, CDR2 SYDVKM. The J segment lost 7 bases and the V segment lost 2 bases, leaving 7 bases of the junction unmatched. The CDR3 length is 15 residues. The CDR3 sequence: CASSLGGGTGVGYTF. CDR3 bases: TGTGCCAGCAGTTTAGGCGGGGGGACAGGGGTTGGCTACACCTTC.

The chain is built from TRBV19 and TRBJ2-1; 7 bases agree with TRBD1. Germline V gene lookup returns CDR1 LNHDA and CDR2 SQIVND (reference sequence). The junction had 7 bases not matched to a gene; V was cut back by 8 bases and J by 0 bases. The CDR3 contains 15 residues. The CDR3 here is CASARGTDSYNEQFF. The CDR3 nucleotides read TGTGCCAGTGCACGAGGGACAGACTCCTACAATGAGCAGTTCTTC.